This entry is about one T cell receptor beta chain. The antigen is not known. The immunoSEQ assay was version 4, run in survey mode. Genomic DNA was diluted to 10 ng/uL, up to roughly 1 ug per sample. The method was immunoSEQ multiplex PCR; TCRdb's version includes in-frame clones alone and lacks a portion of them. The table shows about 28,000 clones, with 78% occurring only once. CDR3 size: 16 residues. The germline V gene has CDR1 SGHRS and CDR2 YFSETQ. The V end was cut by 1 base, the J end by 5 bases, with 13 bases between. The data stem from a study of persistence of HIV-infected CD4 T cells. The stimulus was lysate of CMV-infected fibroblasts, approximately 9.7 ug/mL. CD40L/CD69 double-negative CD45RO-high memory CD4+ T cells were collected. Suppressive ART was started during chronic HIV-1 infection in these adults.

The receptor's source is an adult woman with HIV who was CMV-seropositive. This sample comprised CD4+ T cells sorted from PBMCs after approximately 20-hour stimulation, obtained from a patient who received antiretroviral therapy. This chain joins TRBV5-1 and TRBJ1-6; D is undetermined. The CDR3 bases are TGCGCCAGCAGCTTGAAGCCAGCGAAGGATAATTCACCCCTCCACTTT. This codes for CASSLKPAKDNSPLHF.